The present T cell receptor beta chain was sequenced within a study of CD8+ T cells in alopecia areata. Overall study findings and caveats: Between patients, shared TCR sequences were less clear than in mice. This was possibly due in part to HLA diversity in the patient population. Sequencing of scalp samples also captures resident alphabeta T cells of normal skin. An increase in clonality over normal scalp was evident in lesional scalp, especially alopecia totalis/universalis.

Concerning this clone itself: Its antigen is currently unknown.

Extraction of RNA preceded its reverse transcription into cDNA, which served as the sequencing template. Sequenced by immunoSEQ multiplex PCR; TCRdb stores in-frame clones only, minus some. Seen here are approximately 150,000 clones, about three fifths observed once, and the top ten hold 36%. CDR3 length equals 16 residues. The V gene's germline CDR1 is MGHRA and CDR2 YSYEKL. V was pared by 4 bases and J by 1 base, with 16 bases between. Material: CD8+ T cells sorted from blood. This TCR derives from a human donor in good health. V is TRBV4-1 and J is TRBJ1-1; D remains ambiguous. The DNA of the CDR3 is TGCGCCAGCAGCCCTCCGGGTTCCTCACCGAACACTGAAGCTTTCTTT. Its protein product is CASSPPGSSPNTEAFF.